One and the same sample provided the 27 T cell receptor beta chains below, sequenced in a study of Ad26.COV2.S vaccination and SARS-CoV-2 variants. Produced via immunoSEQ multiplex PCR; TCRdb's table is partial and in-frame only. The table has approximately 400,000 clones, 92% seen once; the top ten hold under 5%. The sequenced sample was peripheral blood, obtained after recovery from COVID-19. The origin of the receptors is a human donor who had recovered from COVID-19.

CDR3 DNA: TGTGCCAGCAGCTCAAGACAGGATAATGAAAAACTGTTTTTT. Encoded protein: CASSSRQDNEKLFF. The chain is built from TRBV5-5 and TRBJ1-4; TRBD1 might be the D (6 bases). Germline V gives CDR1 SGHKS, CDR2 YYEKEE (reference sequence). The V end lost 3 bases, the J end lost 4 bases, and 10 bases lay between the germline ends. The CDR3 covers 14 residues.

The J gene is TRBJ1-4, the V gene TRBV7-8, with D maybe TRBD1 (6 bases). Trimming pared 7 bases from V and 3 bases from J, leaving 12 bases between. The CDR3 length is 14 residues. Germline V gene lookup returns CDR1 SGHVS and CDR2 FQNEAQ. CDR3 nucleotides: TGTGCCAGCAACCGACAGGAGGCTAATGAAAAACTGTTTTTT. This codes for CASNRQEANEKLFF.

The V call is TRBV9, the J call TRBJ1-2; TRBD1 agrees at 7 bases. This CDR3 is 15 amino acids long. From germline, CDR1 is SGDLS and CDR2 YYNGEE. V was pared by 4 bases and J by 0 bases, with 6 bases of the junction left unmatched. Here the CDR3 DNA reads TGTGCCAGCAGCCCCAGGGACAGTTCTAACTATGGCTACACCTTC. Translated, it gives CASSPRDSSNYGYTF.

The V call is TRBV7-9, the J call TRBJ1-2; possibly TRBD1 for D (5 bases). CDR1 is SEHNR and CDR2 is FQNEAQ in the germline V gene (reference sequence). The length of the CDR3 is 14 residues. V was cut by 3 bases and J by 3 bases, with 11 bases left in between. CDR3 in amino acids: CASSLGRDYYGYTF. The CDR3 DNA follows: TGTGCCAGCAGCTTGGGCAGGGACTACTATGGCTACACCTTC.

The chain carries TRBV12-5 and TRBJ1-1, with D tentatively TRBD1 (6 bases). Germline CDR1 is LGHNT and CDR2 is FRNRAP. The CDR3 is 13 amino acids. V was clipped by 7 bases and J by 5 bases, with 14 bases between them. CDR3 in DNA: TGTGCTAGTGCCTCCTTTGGACAGACTGAAGCTTTCTTT. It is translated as CASASFGQTEAFF.

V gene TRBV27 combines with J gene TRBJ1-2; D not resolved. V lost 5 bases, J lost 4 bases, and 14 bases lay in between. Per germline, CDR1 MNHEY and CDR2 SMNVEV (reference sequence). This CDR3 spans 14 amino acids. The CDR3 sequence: CASSKKPEIYGYTF. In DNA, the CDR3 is TGTGCCAGCAGTAAAAAGCCAGAGATCTATGGCTACACCTTC.

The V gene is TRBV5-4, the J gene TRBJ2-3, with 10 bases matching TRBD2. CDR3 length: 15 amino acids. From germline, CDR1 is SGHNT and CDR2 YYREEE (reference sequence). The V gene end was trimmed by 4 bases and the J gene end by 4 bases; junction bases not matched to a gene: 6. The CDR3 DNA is TGTGCCAGCAGCCTCTCTAGCGGGGGCCCAGATACGCAGTATTTT. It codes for CASSLSSGGPDTQYF.

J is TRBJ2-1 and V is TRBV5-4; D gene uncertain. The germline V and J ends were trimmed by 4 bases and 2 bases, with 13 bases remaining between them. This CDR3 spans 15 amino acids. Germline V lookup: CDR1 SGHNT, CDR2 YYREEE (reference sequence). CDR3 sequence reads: CASSQLSGAYNEQFF. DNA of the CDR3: TGTGCCAGCAGCCAATTGTCAGGAGCCTACAATGAGCAGTTCTTC. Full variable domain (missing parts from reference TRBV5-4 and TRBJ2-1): ETGVTQSPTHLIKTRGQQVTLRCSSQSGHNTVSWYQQALGQGPQFIFQYYREEENGRGNFPPRFSGLQFPNYSSELNVNALELDDSALYLCASSQLSGAYNEQFFGPGTRLTVL.

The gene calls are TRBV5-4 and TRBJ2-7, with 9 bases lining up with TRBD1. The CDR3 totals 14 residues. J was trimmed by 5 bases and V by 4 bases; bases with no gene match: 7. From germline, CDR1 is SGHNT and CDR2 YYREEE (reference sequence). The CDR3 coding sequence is TGTGCCAGCAGCAAGGGGACAGGGCGCCACGAGCAGTACTTC. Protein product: CASSKGTGRHEQYF. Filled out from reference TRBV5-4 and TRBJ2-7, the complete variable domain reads ETGVTQSPTHLIKTRGQQVTLRCSSQSGHNTVSWYQQALGQGPQFIFQYYREEENGRGNFPPRFSGLQFPNYSSELNVNALELDDSALYLCASSKGTGRHEQYFGPGTRLTVT.

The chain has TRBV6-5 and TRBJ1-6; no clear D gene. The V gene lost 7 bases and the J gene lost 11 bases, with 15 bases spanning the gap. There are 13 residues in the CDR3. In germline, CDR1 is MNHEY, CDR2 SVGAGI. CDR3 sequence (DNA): TGTGCCAGCAAAAAAGGGAGGGAGACACCCCTCCACTTT. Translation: CASKKGRETPLHF.

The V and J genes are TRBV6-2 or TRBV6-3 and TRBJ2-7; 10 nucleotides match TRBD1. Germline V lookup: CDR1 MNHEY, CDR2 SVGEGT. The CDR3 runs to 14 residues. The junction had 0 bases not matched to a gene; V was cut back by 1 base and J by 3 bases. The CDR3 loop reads CASSYWDRGYEQYF. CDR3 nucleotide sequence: TGTGCCAGCAGTTACTGGGACAGGGGCTACGAGCAGTACTTC.

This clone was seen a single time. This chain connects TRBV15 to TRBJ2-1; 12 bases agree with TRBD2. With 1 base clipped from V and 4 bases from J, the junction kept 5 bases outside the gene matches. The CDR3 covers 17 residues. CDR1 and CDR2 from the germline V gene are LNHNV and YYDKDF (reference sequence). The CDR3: CATSRGLLAGGYNEQFF. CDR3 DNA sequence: TGTGCCACCAGCAGAGGCCTTCTAGCGGGGGGGTACAATGAGCAGTTCTTC.

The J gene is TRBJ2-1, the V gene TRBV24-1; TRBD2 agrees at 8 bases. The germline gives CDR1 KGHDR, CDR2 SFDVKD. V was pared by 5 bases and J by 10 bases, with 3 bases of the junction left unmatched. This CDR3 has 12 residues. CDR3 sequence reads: CATSGPGGEQFF. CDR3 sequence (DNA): TGTGCCACCAGTGGGCCGGGAGGGGAGCAGTTCTTC.

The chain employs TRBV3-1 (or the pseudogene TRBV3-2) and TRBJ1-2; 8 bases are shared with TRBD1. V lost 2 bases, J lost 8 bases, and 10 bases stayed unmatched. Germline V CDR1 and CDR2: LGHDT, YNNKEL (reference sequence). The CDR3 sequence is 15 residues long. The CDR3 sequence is CASSQTDRATFGYTF. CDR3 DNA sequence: TGTGCCAGCAGCCAAACGGACAGGGCGACATTCGGCTACACCTTC.

The CDR3, as DNA: TGTGCCAGCAGTTTAAGTGCCTACGAGCAGTACTTC. Amino acid sequence: CASSLSAYEQYF. The chain is built from TRBV12-3 or TRBV12-4 and TRBJ2-7; D gene unclear. The CDR3 covers 12 residues. Trimming took 2 bases from V and 2 from J, leaving 4 bases between them.

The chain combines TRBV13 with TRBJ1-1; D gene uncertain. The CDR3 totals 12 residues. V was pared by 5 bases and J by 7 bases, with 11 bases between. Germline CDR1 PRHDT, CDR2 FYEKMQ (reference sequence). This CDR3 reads CASSMANLEAFF. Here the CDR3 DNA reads TGTGCCAGCAGCATGGCAAACCTTGAAGCTTTCTTT.

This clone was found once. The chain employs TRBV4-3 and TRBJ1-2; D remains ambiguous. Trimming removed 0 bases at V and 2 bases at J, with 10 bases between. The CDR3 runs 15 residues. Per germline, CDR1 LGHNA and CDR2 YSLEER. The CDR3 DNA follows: TGCGCCAGCAGCCAAGATTTCGCGGGAAACTATGGCTACACCTTC. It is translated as CASSQDFAGNYGYTF.

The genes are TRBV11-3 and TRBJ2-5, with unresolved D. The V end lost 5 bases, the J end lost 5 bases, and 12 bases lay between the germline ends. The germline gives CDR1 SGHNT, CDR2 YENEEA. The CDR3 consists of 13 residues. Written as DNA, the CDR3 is TGTGCCAGCAGCCCTACCCTCCGCGAGACCCAGTACTTC. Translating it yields CASSPTLRETQYF.

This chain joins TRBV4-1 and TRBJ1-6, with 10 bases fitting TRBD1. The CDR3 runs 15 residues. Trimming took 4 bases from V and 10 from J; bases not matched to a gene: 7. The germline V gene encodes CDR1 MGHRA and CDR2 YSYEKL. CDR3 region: CASSLGTGVGSPLHF. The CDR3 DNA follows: TGCGCCAGCAGCCTCGGGACAGGGGTAGGGTCACCCCTCCACTTT.

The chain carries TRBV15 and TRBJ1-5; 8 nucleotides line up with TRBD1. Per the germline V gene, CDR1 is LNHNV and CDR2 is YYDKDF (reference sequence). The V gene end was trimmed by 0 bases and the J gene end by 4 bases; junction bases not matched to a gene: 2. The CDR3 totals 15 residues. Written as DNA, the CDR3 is TGTGCCACCAGCAGAGATAGACAGGGGAATCAGCCCCAGCATTTT. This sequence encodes CATSRDRQGNQPQHF.

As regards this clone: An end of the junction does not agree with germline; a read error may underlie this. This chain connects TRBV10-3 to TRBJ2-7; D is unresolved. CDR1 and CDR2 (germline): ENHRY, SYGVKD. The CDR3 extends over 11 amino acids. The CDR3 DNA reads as TGTGCCGTCAGGCGGTCCTACGAGCAGTACTTC. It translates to CAVRRSYEQYF.

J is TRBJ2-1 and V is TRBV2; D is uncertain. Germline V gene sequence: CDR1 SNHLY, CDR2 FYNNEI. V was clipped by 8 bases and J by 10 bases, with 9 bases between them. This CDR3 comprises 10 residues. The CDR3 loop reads CASHGREQFF. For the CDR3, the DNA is TGTGCCAGCCACGGCCGGGAGCAGTTCTTC.

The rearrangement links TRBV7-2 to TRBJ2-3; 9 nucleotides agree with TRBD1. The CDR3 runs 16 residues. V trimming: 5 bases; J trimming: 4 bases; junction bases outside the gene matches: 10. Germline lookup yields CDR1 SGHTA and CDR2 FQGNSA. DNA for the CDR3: TGTGCCAGCAGCCCCCGGGGGGACAGGGTCGCAGATACGCAGTATTTT. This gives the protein CASSPRGDRVADTQYF.

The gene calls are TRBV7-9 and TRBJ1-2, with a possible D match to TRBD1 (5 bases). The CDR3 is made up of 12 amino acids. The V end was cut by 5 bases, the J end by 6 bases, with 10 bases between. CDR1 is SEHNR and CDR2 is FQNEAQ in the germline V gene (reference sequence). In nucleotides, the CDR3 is TGTGCCAGCAGCGGGATGGGGCATGGCTACACCTTC. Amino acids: CASSGMGHGYTF.

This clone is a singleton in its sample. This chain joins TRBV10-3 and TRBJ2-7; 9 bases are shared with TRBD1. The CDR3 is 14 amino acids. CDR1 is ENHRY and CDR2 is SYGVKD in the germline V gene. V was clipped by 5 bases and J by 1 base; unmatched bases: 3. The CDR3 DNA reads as TGTGCCATCAGTAGCGACAGGGGGTCCTACGAGCAGTACTTC. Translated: CAISSDRGSYEQYF.

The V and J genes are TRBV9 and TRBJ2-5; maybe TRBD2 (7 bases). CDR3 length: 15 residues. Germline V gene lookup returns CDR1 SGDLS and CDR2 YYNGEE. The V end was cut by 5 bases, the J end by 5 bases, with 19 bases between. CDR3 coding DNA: TGTGCCAGCAGTTCGTCGGGGGGCCACGGGGAGACCCAGTACTTC. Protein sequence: CASSSSGGHGETQYF.

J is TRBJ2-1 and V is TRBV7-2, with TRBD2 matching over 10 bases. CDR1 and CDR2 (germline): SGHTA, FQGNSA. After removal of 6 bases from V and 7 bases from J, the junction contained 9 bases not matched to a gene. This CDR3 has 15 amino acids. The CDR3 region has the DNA TGTGCCAGCAGAACAGCGGGGGGGCCTCTGAATGAGCAGTTCTTC. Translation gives CASRTAGGPLNEQFF.